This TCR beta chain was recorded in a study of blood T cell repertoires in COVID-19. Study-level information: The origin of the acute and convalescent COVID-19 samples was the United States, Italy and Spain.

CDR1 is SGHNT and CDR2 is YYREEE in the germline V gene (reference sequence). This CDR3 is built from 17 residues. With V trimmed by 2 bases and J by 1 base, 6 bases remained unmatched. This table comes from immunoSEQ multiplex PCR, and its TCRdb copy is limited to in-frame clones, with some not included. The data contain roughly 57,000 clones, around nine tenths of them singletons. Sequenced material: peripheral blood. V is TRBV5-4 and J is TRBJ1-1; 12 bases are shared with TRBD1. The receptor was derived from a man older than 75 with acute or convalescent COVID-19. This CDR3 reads CASSLGTGGSKNTEAFF. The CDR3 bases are TGTGCCAGCAGCTTAGGGACAGGGGGCTCCAAGAACACTGAAGCTTTCTTT. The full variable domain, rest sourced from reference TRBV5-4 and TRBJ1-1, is ETGVTQSPTHLIKTRGQQVTLRCSSQSGHNTVSWYQQALGQGPQFIFQYYREEENGRGNFPPRFSGLQFPNYSSELNVNALELDDSALYLCASSLGTGGSKNTEAFFGQGTRLTVV.